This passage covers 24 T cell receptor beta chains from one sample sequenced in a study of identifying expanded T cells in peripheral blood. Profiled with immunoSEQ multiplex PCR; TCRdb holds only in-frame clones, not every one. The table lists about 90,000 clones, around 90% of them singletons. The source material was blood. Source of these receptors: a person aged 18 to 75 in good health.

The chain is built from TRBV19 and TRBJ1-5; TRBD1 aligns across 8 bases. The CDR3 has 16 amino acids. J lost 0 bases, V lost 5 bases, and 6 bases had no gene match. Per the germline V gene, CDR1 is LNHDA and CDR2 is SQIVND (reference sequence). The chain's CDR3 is CASSGIDRGSNQPQHF. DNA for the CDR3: TGTGCCAGTAGTGGGATCGACAGGGGTAGCAATCAGCCCCAGCATTTT. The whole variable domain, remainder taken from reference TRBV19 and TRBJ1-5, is DGGITQSPKYLFRKEGQNVTLSCEQNLNHDAMYWYRQDPGQGLRLIYYSQIVNDFQKGDIAEGYSVSREKKESFPLTVTSAQKNPTAFYLCASSGIDRGSNQPQHFGDGTRLSIL.

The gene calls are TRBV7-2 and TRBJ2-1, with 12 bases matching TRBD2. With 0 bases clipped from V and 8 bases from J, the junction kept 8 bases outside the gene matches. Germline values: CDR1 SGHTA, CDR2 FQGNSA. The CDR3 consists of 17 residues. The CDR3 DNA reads TGTGCCAGCAGCTTAGCGGGTACTAGCGGGAGGACCTATGAGCAGTTCTTC. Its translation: CASSLAGTSGRTYEQFF.

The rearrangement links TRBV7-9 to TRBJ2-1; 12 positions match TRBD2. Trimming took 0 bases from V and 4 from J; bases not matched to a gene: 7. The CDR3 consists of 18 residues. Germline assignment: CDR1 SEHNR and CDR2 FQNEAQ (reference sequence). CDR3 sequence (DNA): TGTGCCAGCAGCTTAGCGATCCGACTAGCGGGGGTATACAATGAGCAGTTCTTC. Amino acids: CASSLAIRLAGVYNEQFF.

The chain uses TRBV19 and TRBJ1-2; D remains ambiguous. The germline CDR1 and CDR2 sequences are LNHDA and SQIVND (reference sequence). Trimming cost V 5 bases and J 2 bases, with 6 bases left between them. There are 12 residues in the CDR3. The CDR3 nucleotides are TGTGCCAGTAGTGTGATGAACTATGGCTACACCTTC. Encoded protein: CASSVMNYGYTF.

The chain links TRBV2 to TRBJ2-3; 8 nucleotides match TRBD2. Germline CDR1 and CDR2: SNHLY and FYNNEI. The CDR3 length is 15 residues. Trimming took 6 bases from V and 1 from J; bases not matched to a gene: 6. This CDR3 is CASRGASGRTDTQYF. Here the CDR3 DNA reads TGTGCCAGCAGGGGAGCTAGCGGGCGCACAGATACGCAGTATTTT. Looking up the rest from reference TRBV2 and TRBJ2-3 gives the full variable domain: EPEVTQTPSHQVTQMGQEVILRCVPISNHLYFYWYRQILGQKVEFLVSFYNNEISEKSEIFDDQFSVERPDGSNFTLKIRSTKLEDSAMYFCASRGASGRTDTQYFGPGTRLTVL.

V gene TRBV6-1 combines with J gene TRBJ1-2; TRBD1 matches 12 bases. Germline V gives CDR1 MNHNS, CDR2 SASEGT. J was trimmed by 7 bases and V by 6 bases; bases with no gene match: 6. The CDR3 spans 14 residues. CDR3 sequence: CASRGDRGQGGYTF. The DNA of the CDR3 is TGTGCCAGCAGGGGGGACAGGGGGCAAGGTGGCTACACCTTC.

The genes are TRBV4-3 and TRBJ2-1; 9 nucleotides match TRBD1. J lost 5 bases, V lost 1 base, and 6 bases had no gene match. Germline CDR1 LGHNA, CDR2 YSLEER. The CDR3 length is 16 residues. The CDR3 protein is CASSQVSRTGDNEQFF. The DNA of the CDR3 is TGCGCCAGCAGCCAAGTTTCCCGGACAGGGGACAATGAGCAGTTCTTC.

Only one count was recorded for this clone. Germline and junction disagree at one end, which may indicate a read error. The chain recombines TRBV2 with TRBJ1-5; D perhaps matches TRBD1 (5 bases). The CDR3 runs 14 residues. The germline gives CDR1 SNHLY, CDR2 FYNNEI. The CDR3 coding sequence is TGTGCCAGCAGCGAAGACAGTTTTAATCAGCCCCAGCATTTT. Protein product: CASSEDSFNQPQHF.

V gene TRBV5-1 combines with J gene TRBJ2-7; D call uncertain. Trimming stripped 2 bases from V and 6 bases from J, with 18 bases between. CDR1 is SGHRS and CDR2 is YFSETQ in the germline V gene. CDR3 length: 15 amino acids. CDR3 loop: CASSFGFVGSGEQYF. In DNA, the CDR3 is TGCGCCAGCAGCTTCGGGTTTGTGGGGTCAGGCGAGCAGTACTTC.

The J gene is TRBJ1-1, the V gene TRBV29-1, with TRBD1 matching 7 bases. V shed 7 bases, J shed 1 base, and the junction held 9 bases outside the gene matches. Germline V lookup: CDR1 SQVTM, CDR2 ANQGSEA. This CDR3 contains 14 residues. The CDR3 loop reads CSARTGQRNTEAFF. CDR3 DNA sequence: TGCAGCGCCCGCACGGGACAGAGGAACACTGAAGCTTTCTTT.

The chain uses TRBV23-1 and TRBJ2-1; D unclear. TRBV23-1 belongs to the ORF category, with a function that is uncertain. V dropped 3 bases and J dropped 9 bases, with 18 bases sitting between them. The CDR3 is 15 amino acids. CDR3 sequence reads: CASSHAPFPFAEQFF. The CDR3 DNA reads TGCGCCAGCAGTCACGCCCCTTTTCCCTTTGCTGAGCAGTTCTTC.

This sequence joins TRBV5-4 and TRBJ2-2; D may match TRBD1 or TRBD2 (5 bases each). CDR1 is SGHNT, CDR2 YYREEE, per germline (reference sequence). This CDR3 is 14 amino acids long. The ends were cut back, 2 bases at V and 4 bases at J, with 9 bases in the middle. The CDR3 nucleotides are TGTGCCAGCAGCTTCCGGGACCTCACCGGGGAGCTGTTTTTT. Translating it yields CASSFRDLTGELFF.

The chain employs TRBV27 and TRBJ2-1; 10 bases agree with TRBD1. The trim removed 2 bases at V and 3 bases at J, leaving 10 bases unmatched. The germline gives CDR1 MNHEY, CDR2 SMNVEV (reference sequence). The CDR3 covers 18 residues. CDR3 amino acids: CASSLRSWTGGNYNEQFF. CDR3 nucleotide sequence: TGTGCCAGCAGTTTACGTTCCTGGACAGGGGGAAACTACAATGAGCAGTTCTTC.

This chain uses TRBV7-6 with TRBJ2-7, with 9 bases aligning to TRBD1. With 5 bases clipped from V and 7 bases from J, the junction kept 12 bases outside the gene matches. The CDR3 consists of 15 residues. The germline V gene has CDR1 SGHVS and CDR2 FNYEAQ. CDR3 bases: TGTGCCAGCAGCCCGGGGACAGGGCCCTCCGGGGAGCAGTACTTC. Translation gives CASSPGTGPSGEQYF.

The CDR3 spells CASSDRNNQPQHF. CDR3 in DNA: TGTGCCAGCAGTGACCGTAATAATCAGCCCCAGCATTTT. The chain is built from TRBV6-1 and TRBJ1-5; D not resolved. CDR3 length: 13 amino acids. The germline V gene encodes CDR1 MNHNS and CDR2 SASEGT. Trimming removed 3 bases at V and 4 bases at J, with 7 bases between.

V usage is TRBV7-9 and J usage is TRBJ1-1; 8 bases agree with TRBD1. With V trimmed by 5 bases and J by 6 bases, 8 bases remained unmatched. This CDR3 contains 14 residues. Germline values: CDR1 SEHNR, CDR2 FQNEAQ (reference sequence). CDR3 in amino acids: CASSRTGQGSEAFF. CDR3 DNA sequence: TGTGCCAGCAGCCGAACTGGACAGGGTTCTGAAGCTTTCTTT.

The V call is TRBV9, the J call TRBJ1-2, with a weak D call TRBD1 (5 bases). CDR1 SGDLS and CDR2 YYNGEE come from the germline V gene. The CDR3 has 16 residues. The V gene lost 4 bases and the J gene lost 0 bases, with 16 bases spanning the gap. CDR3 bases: TGTGCCAGCAGCATGAATCCAGGGTCGTCTAACTATGGCTACACCTTC. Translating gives CASSMNPGSSNYGYTF.

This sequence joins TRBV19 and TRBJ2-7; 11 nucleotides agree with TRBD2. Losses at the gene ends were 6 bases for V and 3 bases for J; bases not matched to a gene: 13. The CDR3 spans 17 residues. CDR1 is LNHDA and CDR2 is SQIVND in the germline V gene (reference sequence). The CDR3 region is CASSPGLAGGRYYEQYF. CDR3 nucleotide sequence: TGTGCCAGTAGCCCTGGACTAGCGGGCGGCAGATACTACGAGCAGTACTTC.

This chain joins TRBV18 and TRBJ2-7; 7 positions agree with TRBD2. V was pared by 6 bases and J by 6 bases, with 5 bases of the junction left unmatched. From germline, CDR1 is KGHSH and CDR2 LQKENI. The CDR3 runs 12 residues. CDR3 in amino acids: CASSRTSSEQYF. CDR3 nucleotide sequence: TGTGCCAGCTCGCGGACTAGTTCCGAGCAGTACTTC.

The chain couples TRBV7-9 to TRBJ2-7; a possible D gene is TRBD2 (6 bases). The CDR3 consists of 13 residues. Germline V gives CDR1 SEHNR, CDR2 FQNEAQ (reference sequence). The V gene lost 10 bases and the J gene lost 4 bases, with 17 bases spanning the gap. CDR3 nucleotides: TGTGCCACCCAAGATGTGGGACTTTACGAGCAGTACTTC. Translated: CATQDVGLYEQYF.

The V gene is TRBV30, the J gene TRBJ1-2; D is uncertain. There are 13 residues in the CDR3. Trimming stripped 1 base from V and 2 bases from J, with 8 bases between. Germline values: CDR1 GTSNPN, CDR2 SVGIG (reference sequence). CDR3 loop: CAWSAQQNYGYTF. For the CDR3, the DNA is TGTGCCTGGAGTGCCCAACAAAACTATGGCTACACCTTC.

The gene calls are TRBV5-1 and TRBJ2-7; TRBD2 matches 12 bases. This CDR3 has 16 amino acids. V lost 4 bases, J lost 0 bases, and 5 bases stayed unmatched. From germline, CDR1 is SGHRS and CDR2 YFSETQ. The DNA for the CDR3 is TGCGCCAGCAGCCGGACTAGCGGGATTAGCTCCTACGAGCAGTACTTC. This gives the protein CASSRTSGISSYEQYF.

CDR3 in amino acids: CASSLDRGRNTGELFF. CDR3 in DNA: TGTGCCAGCAGCTTGGATCGGGGGAGGAACACCGGGGAGCTGTTTTTT. The rearrangement uses TRBV5-4 and TRBJ2-2, with TRBD2 as a possible D gene (6 bases). Germline-derived CDR1 and CDR2 are SGHNT and YYREEE (reference sequence). The CDR3 totals 16 residues. Trimming took 0 bases from V and 1 from J, leaving 10 bases between them.

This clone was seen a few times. CDR3 DNA: TGCGCCAGCAGCCAAATAGACAGATTGAACACTGAAGCTTTCTTT. Protein: CASSQIDRLNTEAFF. The chain links TRBV4-1 to TRBJ1-1, with TRBD1 as a possible D gene (5 bases). Germline V gene data show CDR1 as MGHRA and CDR2 as YSYEKL. The CDR3 covers 15 residues. V was pared by 2 bases and J by 0 bases, with 10 bases between.